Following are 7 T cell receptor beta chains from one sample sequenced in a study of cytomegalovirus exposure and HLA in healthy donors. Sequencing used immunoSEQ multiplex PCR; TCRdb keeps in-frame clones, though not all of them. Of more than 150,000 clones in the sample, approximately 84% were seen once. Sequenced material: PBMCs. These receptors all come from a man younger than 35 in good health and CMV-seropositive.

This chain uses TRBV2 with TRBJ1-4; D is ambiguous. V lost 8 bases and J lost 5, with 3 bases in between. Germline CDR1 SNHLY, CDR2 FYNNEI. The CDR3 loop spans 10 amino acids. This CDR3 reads CASENEKLFF. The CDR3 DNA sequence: TGTGCCAGCGAGAATGAAAAACTGTTTTTT.

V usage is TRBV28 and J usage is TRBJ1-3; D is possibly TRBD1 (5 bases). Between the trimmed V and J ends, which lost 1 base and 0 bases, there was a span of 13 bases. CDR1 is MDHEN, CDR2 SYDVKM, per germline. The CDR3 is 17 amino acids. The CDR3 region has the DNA TGTGCCAGCAGTTTATTATTTGGGGCTGGCTCTGGAAACACCATATATTTT. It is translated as CASSLLFGAGSGNTIYF. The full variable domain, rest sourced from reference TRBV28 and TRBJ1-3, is DVKVTQSSRYLVKRTGEKVFLECVQDMDHENMFWYRQDPGLGLRLIYFSYDVKMKEKGDIPEGYSVSREKKERFSLILESASTNQTSMYLCASSLLFGAGSGNTIYFGEGSWLTVV.

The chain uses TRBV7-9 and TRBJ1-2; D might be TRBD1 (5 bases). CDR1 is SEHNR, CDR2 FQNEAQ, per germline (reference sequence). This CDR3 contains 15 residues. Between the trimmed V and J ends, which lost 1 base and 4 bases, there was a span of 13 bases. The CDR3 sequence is CASSLDSGVPYGYTF. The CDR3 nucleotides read TGTGCCAGCAGCTTAGACTCGGGGGTGCCCTATGGCTACACCTTC.

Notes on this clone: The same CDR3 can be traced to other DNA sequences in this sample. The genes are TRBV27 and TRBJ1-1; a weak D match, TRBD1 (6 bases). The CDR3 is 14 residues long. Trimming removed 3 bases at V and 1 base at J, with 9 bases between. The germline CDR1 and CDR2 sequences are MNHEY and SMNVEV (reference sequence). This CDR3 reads CASSFGQKNTEAFF. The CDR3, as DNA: TGTGCCAGCAGTTTCGGACAGAAGAACACTGAAGCTTTCTTT.

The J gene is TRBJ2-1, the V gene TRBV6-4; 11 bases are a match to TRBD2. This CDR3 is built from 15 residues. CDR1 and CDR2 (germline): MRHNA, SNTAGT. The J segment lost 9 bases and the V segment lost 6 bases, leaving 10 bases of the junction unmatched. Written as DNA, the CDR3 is TGTGCCAGCAGCCCCACTAGCGGGAGTCTGGTTGAGCAGTTCTTC. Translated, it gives CASSPTSGSLVEQFF.

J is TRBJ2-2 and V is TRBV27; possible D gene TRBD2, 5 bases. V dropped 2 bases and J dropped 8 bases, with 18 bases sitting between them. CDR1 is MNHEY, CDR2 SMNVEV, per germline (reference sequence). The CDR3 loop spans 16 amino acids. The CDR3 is CASSLHRKLGAGELFF. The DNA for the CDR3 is TGTGCCAGCAGTTTACATAGGAAATTGGGAGCGGGGGAGCTGTTTTTT.

The CDR3 coding sequence is TGTGCCAGCAGCCACAGGGGGTACTATGGCTACACCTTC. It translates to CASSHRGYYGYTF. The J gene is TRBJ1-2, the V gene TRBV7-3, with TRBD1 identical over 8 bases. CDR1 is SGHTA, CDR2 FQGTGA, per germline. V lost 5 bases, J lost 3 bases, and 2 bases stayed unmatched. The CDR3 covers 13 residues.